Each of the 31 T cell receptor beta chains below was sequenced from the same sample in a study of blood T cell repertoires in COVID-19. The data were produced by immunoSEQ multiplex PCR, yet TCRdb's version contains in-frame clones alone and is incomplete. Of about 170,000 clones listed, around 80% were seen once; the top ten hold roughly 18%. Input material: peripheral blood. The source of these receptors is a woman aged 70 to 79 who had recovered from COVID-19.

The genes are TRBV19 and TRBJ1-3; D remains ambiguous. Trimming took 5 bases from V and 4 from J, leaving 9 bases between them. Per germline, CDR1 LNHDA and CDR2 SQIVND (reference sequence). The CDR3 has 13 amino acids. The CDR3 DNA is TGTGCCAGTAGTGCCGACTCCGGAAACACCATATATTTT. Its translation is CASSADSGNTIYF.

The chain joins TRBV28 to TRBJ1-5; D is unresolved. There are 14 residues in the CDR3. The germline CDR1 and CDR2 sequences are MDHEN and SYDVKM. Trimming pared 8 bases from V and 6 bases from J, leaving 17 bases between. CDR3: CASARAGRGQPQHF. DNA for the CDR3: TGTGCCAGCGCGAGGGCGGGCCGGGGTCAGCCCCAGCATTTT.

V gene TRBV7-7 combines with J gene TRBJ2-3, with D possibly TRBD2 on 6 matching bases. CDR3 length: 13 amino acids. The germline gives CDR1 SSHAT, CDR2 FNYEAQ (reference sequence). Deletions cut 5 bases from V and 6 bases from J, with 12 bases between. This CDR3 reads CASSPASADTQYF. For the CDR3, the DNA is TGTGCCAGCAGCCCCGCTAGCGCCGATACGCAGTATTTT. Full variable domain (rest looked up from reference TRBV7-7 and TRBJ2-3): GAGVSQSPRYKVTKRGQDVTLRCDPISSHATLYWYQQALGQGPEFLTYFNYEAQPDKSGLPSDRFSAERPEGSISTLTIQRTEQRDSAMYRCASSPASADTQYFGPGTRLTVL.

The gene calls are TRBV5-4 and TRBJ2-3; 7 nucleotides align to TRBD2. V lost 4 bases, J lost 0 bases, and 8 bases stayed unmatched. The CDR3 runs to 16 residues. The germline V gene encodes CDR1 SGHNT and CDR2 YYREEE (reference sequence). CDR3 sequence reads: CASSANSGPSTDTQYF. The CDR3 DNA sequence: TGTGCCAGCAGCGCGAATAGCGGGCCTAGCACAGATACGCAGTATTTT.

This rearrangement joins TRBV2 to TRBJ2-3; 8 bases map to TRBD1. The CDR3 extends over 16 amino acids. Germline CDR1 and CDR2: SNHLY and FYNNEI. J gave up 2 bases and V 4 bases, and 8 bases lay outside the gene matches. The CDR3: CASSGQGAGPTDTQYF. The DNA for the CDR3 is TGTGCCAGCAGTGGCCAGGGGGCCGGACCCACAGATACGCAGTATTTT.

Here the CDR3 DNA reads TGTGCCAGCAGCTTAGAAGGGACAGTACCTGGAAACACCATATATTTT. Residues: CASSLEGTVPGNTIYF. The V gene is TRBV7-9, the J gene TRBJ1-3, with TRBD1 matching over 7 bases. Unmatched junction bases numbered 5, after V lost 1 base and J lost 2 bases. This CDR3 has 16 residues. Per the germline V gene, CDR1 is SEHNR and CDR2 is FQNEAQ (reference sequence).

V usage is TRBV4-1 and J usage is TRBJ1-1, with 11 bases identical to TRBD1. The CDR3 sequence is 15 residues long. Losses at the gene ends were 4 bases for V and 4 bases for J; bases not matched to a gene: 5. Germline-derived CDR1 and CDR2 are MGHRA and YSYEKL. The CDR3 loop is CASSPRDRGGTEAFF. The CDR3 region has the DNA TGCGCCAGCAGCCCCCGGGACAGGGGGGGCACTGAAGCTTTCTTT.

This rearrangement joins TRBV5-1 to TRBJ1-4; TRBD1 is a possible D gene (6 bases). V lost 2 bases, J lost 8 bases, and 13 bases lay in between. CDR3 length: 14 amino acids. Per the germline V gene, CDR1 is SGHRS and CDR2 is YFSETQ. The CDR3, as DNA: TGCGCCAGCAGCTTTGCGGGGGGCTTAGAAAAACTGTTTTTT. This codes for CASSFAGGLEKLFF.

V gene TRBV28 combines with J gene TRBJ2-3; perhaps TRBD2 as D (6 bases). Trimming left V 6 bases short and J 2 bases short, with 18 bases between. Germline lookup yields CDR1 MDHEN and CDR2 SYDVKM. This CDR3 has 16 amino acids. The CDR3 coding sequence is TGTGCCAGCAGGCCACCGGGACTCTCCTACACAGATACGCAGTATTTT. It specifies CASRPPGLSYTDTQYF.

The chain has TRBV7-9 and TRBJ2-1; 7 bases are shared with TRBD2. Germline lookup yields CDR1 SEHNR and CDR2 FQNEAQ (reference sequence). This CDR3 contains 14 residues. V lost 2 bases and J lost 9; bases outside the gene matches: 7. The CDR3, as DNA: TGTGCCAGCAGCTTACTAGCGGCGGTCGGTGAGCAGTTCTTC. Its translation is CASSLLAAVGEQFF. Looking up the rest from reference TRBV7-9 and TRBJ2-1 gives the full variable domain: DTGVSQNPRHKITKRGQNVTFRCDPISEHNRLYWYRQTLGQGPEFLTYFQNEAQLEKSRLLSDRFSAERPKGSFSTLEIQRTEQGDSAMYLCASSLLAAVGEQFFGPGTRLTVL.

The V and J genes are TRBV11-3 and TRBJ2-7; the D gene is possibly TRBD2 (6 bases). The CDR3 runs to 13 residues. V lost 5 bases and J 9 bases, leaving 17 bases between the germline ends. The V gene's germline CDR1 is SGHNT and CDR2 YENEEA. The DNA for the CDR3 is TGTGCCAGCAGCCGCCGGGACTCAACGGGGCAGTACTTC. Encoded protein: CASSRRDSTGQYF.

This rearrangement joins TRBV5-1 to TRBJ1-2; a weak D match, TRBD1 (5 bases). Germline CDR1 and CDR2: SGHRS and YFSETQ. Between the trimmed V and J ends, which lost 0 bases and 4 bases, there was a span of 22 bases. The CDR3 runs to 18 residues. The CDR3 spells CASSLALAADNALYGYTF. CDR3 bases: TGCGCCAGCAGCTTGGCCCTTGCGGCGGACAACGCCCTCTATGGCTACACCTTC.

The chain is built from TRBV19 and TRBJ1-1; D may be TRBD1 (6 bases). This CDR3 contains 15 residues. The V end lost 1 base, the J end lost 4 bases, and 13 bases lay between the germline ends. Germline V gene sequence: CDR1 LNHDA, CDR2 SQIVND (reference sequence). For the CDR3, the DNA is TGTGCCAGTAGTATAGTGGGGGGGCTGGGCACTGAAGCTTTCTTT. It encodes CASSIVGGLGTEAFF.

This chain links TRBV7-6 with TRBJ2-2; D unclear. V was cut by 5 bases and J by 2 bases, with 6 bases left in between. Per the germline V gene, CDR1 is SGHVS and CDR2 is FNYEAQ. The length of the CDR3 is 13 residues. The chain's CDR3 is CASSPLNTGELFF. The CDR3 DNA follows: TGTGCCAGCAGCCCCCTCAACACCGGGGAGCTGTTTTTT.

The chain employs TRBV6-5 and TRBJ2-3; 8 bases are a match to TRBD2. In germline, CDR1 is MNHEY, CDR2 SVGAGI. This CDR3 is 15 amino acids long. V trimming: 2 bases; J trimming: 0 bases; junction bases outside the gene matches: 1. CDR3 nucleotide sequence: TGTGCCAGCAGTTACCGACTAGCGAGCACAGATACGCAGTATTTT. This encodes CASSYRLASTDTQYF.

The CDR3 DNA reads TGTGCCAGCAGCTTCGGGGTGGACACCGGGGAGCTGTTTTTT. It translates to CASSFGVDTGELFF. V usage is TRBV7-3 and J usage is TRBJ2-2, with D possibly TRBD2 on 5 matching bases. The CDR3 loop spans 14 amino acids. Germline CDR1 is SGHTA and CDR2 is FQGTGA. V was shortened by 3 bases and J by 3 bases, with 8 bases between the two germline ends.

The chain links TRBV3-1 (or the pseudogene TRBV3-2) to TRBJ2-1, with 9 bases matching TRBD2. The germline V gene has CDR1 LGHDT and CDR2 YNNKEL (reference sequence). V shed 6 bases, J shed 5 bases, and the junction held 8 bases outside the gene matches. The CDR3 is 15 amino acids. This CDR3 is CASRPQGLAHNEQFF. The CDR3 DNA reads as TGTGCCAGCAGACCGCAGGGACTAGCCCACAATGAGCAGTTCTTC.

The CDR3 sequence: CASSPPARGAYEQYF. The CDR3 region has the DNA TGTGCCAGCTCACCACCGGCCCGCGGGGCTTACGAGCAGTACTTC. The chain joins TRBV18 to TRBJ2-7, with D tentatively TRBD2 (6 bases). Germline V gene data show CDR1 as KGHSH and CDR2 as LQKENI. The V gene lost 0 bases and the J gene lost 4 bases, with 13 bases spanning the gap. The length of the CDR3 is 15 residues.

The chain combines TRBV3-1 (or the pseudogene TRBV3-2) with TRBJ1-1; maybe TRBD1 (6 bases). CDR1 is LGHDT and CDR2 is YNNKEL in the germline V gene (reference sequence). V lost 4 bases and J lost 5, with 11 bases in between. The length of the CDR3 is 13 residues. CDR3 DNA sequence: TGTGCCAGCAGCCGCACCCAGGGGACTGAAGCTTTCTTT. Translating gives CASSRTQGTEAFF.

The V gene is TRBV18, the J gene TRBJ2-7; 14 nucleotides align to TRBD2. The CDR3 is 16 residues long. The J segment lost 6 bases and the V segment lost 4 bases, leaving 8 bases of the junction unmatched. Germline V gene data show CDR1 as KGHSH and CDR2 as LQKENI. The CDR3 DNA sequence: TGTGCCAGCTCACTCGGGACTAGCGGGAGTATCGGCGAGCAGTACTTC. It specifies CASSLGTSGSIGEQYF.

A few counts support this clone. The rearrangement links TRBV3-1 (or the pseudogene TRBV3-2) to TRBJ2-2, with D maybe TRBD2 (5 bases). CDR1 LGHDT and CDR2 YNNKEL come from the germline V gene (reference sequence). The CDR3 contains 15 residues. V gave up 1 base and J gave up 3 bases, with 9 bases separating them. The CDR3 is CASSQAGSHTGELFF. CDR3 coding DNA: TGTGCCAGCAGCCAAGCGGGGTCCCACACCGGGGAGCTGTTTTTT.

The chain recombines TRBV18 with TRBJ1-2; 9 nucleotides match TRBD1. CDR1 and CDR2 (germline): KGHSH, LQKENI. The J segment lost 7 bases and the V segment lost 6 bases, leaving 9 bases of the junction unmatched. CDR3 length equals 14 residues. CDR3 region: CASSPTGGESGYTF. In DNA, the CDR3 is TGTGCCAGCTCGCCCACAGGGGGCGAAAGTGGCTACACCTTC.

This sequence joins TRBV3-1 (or the pseudogene TRBV3-2) and TRBJ1-2; tentatively, D is TRBD1 (6 bases). The CDR3 is 15 amino acids. Trimming pared 6 bases from V and 5 bases from J, leaving 19 bases between. Germline V CDR1 and CDR2: LGHDT, YNNKEL (reference sequence). CDR3 amino acids: CASRPGQTLGYGYTF. The CDR3 nucleotides read TGTGCCAGCAGACCTGGACAGACCCTAGGATATGGCTACACCTTC.

The gene calls are TRBV7-2 and TRBJ1-1, with D uncertain. The CDR3 has 13 amino acids. Trimming shortened V by 1 base and J by 11 bases, and 14 bases separated the two germline ends. Germline CDR1 is SGHTA and CDR2 is FQGNSA. The CDR3 DNA reads as TGTGCCAGCAGCTTAGGGGTAGGGAGGGCTGCTTTCTTT. Protein sequence: CASSLGVGRAAFF.

The genes are TRBV7-9 and TRBJ1-6; 11 bases line up with TRBD1. CDR3 length equals 14 residues. J was trimmed by 8 bases and V by 7 bases; bases with no gene match: 4. CDR1 is SEHNR and CDR2 is FQNEAQ in the germline V gene (reference sequence). CDR3 DNA sequence: TGTGCCAGCAACCCGGGACAGGGGGATTCACCCCTCCACTTT. Its protein is CASNPGQGDSPLHF.

The V gene is TRBV5-1, the J gene TRBJ1-2; the D is unclear. Germline V gives CDR1 SGHRS, CDR2 YFSETQ. Trimming shortened V by 4 bases and J by 0 bases, and 13 bases separated the two germline ends. The CDR3 has 15 amino acids. CDR3: CASSRGEGPNYGYTF. The CDR3 DNA reads as TGCGCCAGCAGCCGCGGGGAGGGTCCTAACTATGGCTACACCTTC.

With respect to this clone: Additional DNA sequences in this sample encode the identical CDR3. The CDR3 reads CASSRQPNTEAFF. The CDR3 DNA reads as TGTGCCAGCAGCCGACAGCCGAACACTGAAGCTTTCTTT. V and J are TRBV7-3 and TRBJ1-1; D perhaps matches TRBD1 (5 bases). The V end was cut by 5 bases, the J end by 1 base, with 8 bases between. There are 13 residues in the CDR3. Germline CDR1 reads SGHTA; CDR2 reads FQGTGA.

The V gene is TRBV14, the J gene TRBJ1-5; 7 bases match TRBD1. The V gene end was trimmed by 5 bases and the J gene end by 3 bases; junction bases not matched to a gene: 4. The CDR3 spans 14 residues. Germline CDR1 reads SGHDN; CDR2 reads FVKESK. The DNA for the CDR3 is TGTGCCAGCAGCAAAGGGACAGACAATCAGCCCCAGCATTTT. It encodes CASSKGTDNQPQHF.

This clone has more than one count but fewer than ten. CDR3 in amino acids: CASSLAGGIWEVADTQYF. The DNA of the CDR3 is TGTGCCAGCAGCTTAGCGGGAGGGATATGGGAGGTTGCAGATACGCAGTATTTT. This sequence joins TRBV5-6 and TRBJ2-3, with TRBD2 matching over 10 bases. CDR3 size: 18 residues. Trimming removed 2 bases from V and 4 bases from J; junction bases left unmatched: 13. Germline CDR1 reads SGHDT; CDR2 reads YYEEEE.

This chain connects TRBV7-6 to TRBJ1-2; 7 nucleotides agree with TRBD1. The CDR3 has 14 amino acids. V lost 4 bases to trimming and J lost 8 bases; unmatched junction nucleotides: 10. CDR1 is SGHVS and CDR2 is FNYEAQ in the germline V gene. The DNA of the CDR3 is TGTGCCAGCAGCTCCCAACAGGGGACGGGGGGCTACACCTTC. The encoded protein is CASSSQQGTGGYTF. Using reference TRBV7-6 and TRBJ1-2 for the parts outside the CDR3, the full variable domain is GAGVSQSPRYKVTKRGQDVALRCDPISGHVSLYWYRQALGQGPEFLTYFNYEAQQDKSGLPNDRFSAERPEGSISTLTIQRTEQRDSAMYRCASSSQQGTGGYTFGSGTRLTVV.

Here the CDR3 reads CATSISRHNEQFF. For the CDR3, the DNA is TGTGCCACCAGCATTTCTAGGCACAATGAGCAGTTCTTC. The chain couples TRBV15 to TRBJ2-1, with unresolved D. The germline V gene encodes CDR1 LNHNV and CDR2 YYDKDF (reference sequence). This CDR3 spans 13 amino acids. The V end was cut by 4 bases, the J end by 5 bases, with 9 bases between.